Each of the 5 T cell receptor beta chains below was sequenced from the same sample in a study of beta chain features in type 1 diabetes. Expressed TCRB transcripts were sequenced because the isolated RNA had all been reverse transcribed beforehand. Sequencing used immunoSEQ multiplex PCR; TCRdb keeps in-frame clones, though not all of them. The sample shows hundreds of thousands of clones, roughly 16% of them seen only once. The sequenced material came from naive CD4+ T cells from blood. Receptors originate from a man younger than 35 in good health.

The rearrangement joins TRBV27 to TRBJ2-7, with D possibly matching TRBD2 (5 bases). Germline V gene lookup returns CDR1 MNHEY and CDR2 SMNVEV (reference sequence). The ends were cut back, 8 bases at V and 4 bases at J, with 24 bases in the middle. The CDR3 spans 16 residues. The CDR3 reads CASSRYGLELSYEQYF. The CDR3 DNA follows: TGTGCCAGCTCGAGGTATGGACTCGAGCTCTCTTACGAGCAGTACTTC.

The genes are TRBV7-9 and TRBJ2-7; D is ambiguous. V was trimmed by 0 bases and J by 1 base, leaving 10 bases between them. The germline V gene encodes CDR1 SEHNR and CDR2 FQNEAQ (reference sequence). The CDR3 loop spans 15 amino acids. The DNA of the CDR3 is TGTGCCAGCAGCTTAGCGGTGTTGGATTCCTACGAGCAGTACTTC. Translating it yields CASSLAVLDSYEQYF.

The chain carries TRBV29-1 and TRBJ2-5; TRBD1 matches at 7 bases. The ends lost 7 bases at V and 5 bases at J; junction bases unmatched: 7. The CDR3 runs 12 residues. CDR1 SQVTM and CDR2 ANQGSEA come from the germline V gene. CDR3 loop: CSANRGYETQYF. The DNA of the CDR3 is TGCAGCGCAAACAGGGGCTATGAGACCCAGTACTTC.

This clone has a handful of counts. In the same sample, other DNA sequences code for this CDR3. V is TRBV20-1 and J is TRBJ1-5; 7 positions match TRBD1. Germline CDR1 is DFQATT and CDR2 is SNEGSKA (reference sequence). The V gene end was trimmed by 6 bases and the J gene end by 7 bases; junction bases not matched to a gene: 3. CDR3 length: 11 residues. CDR3 protein: CSARGGQPQHF. CDR3 in DNA: TGCAGTGCCAGGGGGGGACAGCCCCAGCATTTT.

This clone was observed at least ten times. The CDR3 spells CAISNLAGLYNEQFF. In nucleotides, the CDR3 is TGTGCCATCAGCAACCTAGCGGGCCTCTACAATGAGCAGTTCTTC. The genes are TRBV10-3 and TRBJ2-1, with 8 bases lining up with TRBD2. J was trimmed by 3 bases and V by 6 bases; bases with no gene match: 7. Germline loops: CDR1 ENHRY, CDR2 SYGVKD. This CDR3 contains 15 residues.